The clone carrying this T cell receptor beta chain was seen a single time. This record comes from a study of blood T cell repertoires in COVID-19. Looking at the study overall: The samples span acute and convalescent COVID-19 from the United States, Italy and Spain. T cells, B-cell-depleted T cells, or PBMCs supplied cDNA or gDNA.

Per the authors' pipeline: The assay estimated nucleated cells by amplifying reference gene primers. This table comes from immunoSEQ multiplex PCR, and its TCRdb copy is limited to in-frame clones, with some not included. The V and J calls and clone size come from that table; D and trimming were worked out from the DNA. The table lists around 270,000 clones, 84% of them singletons. Enrollment of patients from Seattle took place during active infection, with longitudinal follow-up. Germline assignment: CDR1 SGHRS and CDR2 YFSETQ. This CDR3 is 19 amino acids long. The V segment lost 5 bases and the J segment 7 bases; nucleotides outside the gene matches: 24.

The sequencing input was peripheral blood. The V and J genes are TRBV5-1 and TRBJ2-1, with 7 bases lining up with TRBD1. The clonotype was recovered from a person aged 65-85 years with COVID-19, enrolled during active disease. The DNA of the CDR3 is TGCGCCAGCAGGGCAGGGGGTGAGCTCTTCGGTAATATAAGGAATGAGCAGTTCTTC. Its protein is CASRAGGELFGNIRNEQFF.